The entry below describes one T cell receptor (beta chain). The data originate from a study of identifying expanded T cells in peripheral blood. Healthy donors had no documented immune events, such as infections, while sampled. Trimming removed 0 bases from V and 0 bases from J, with 7 bases in between. The CDR3 length is 14 residues. Germline CDR1 reads SGHTS; CDR2 reads YDEGEE. Repertoires were generated with immunoSEQ multiplex PCR, while TCRdb's copy carries only in-frame clones and drops some. The table has 55,000 to 60,000 clones, around 90% seen once; the top ten hold roughly 3.6%. This sequence was found in a person aged 18 to 70 in good health. Sample: blood. The chain links TRBV5-8 to TRBJ2-7, with D unclear. The CDR3 reads CASSLGAASYEQYF. CDR3 nucleotide sequence: TGTGCCAGCAGCTTGGGCGCAGCCTCCTACGAGCAGTACTTC.